This T cell receptor (beta chain) was sequenced in a study of T cells in localized non-small cell lung cancer. Per germline, CDR1 ENHRY and CDR2 SYGVKD. Trimming shortened V by 4 bases and J by 6 bases, and 13 bases separated the two germline ends. This CDR3 comprises 14 residues. TCRdb keeps only in-frame clones here, not all; method: immunoSEQ multiplex PCR. Among just under 35,000 clones listed, more than 85% were seen once. The sample was peripheral blood mononuclear cells, taken before any cancer treatment. The rearrangement links TRBV10-3 to TRBJ1-5, with D hard to call. The receptor comes from a female donor aged 60 or older with stage II lung adenocarcinoma. The CDR3 DNA reads TGTGCCATCAGTGTGGACCCATCAGGTCAGCCCCAGCATTTT. It translates to CAISVDPSGQPQHF.